These T cell receptor beta chains were read from a single sample in a study of blood T cell repertoires in COVID-19. TCRdb's copy holds only in-frame clones and misses some; the assay was immunoSEQ multiplex PCR. The sample consists of around 160,000 clones, under 95% of them appearing once. Sequencing was carried out using peripheral blood. The receptors originated from a man in his 60s with active or convalescent COVID-19. The conserved cysteine and the conserved F or W are not part of the CDR3 here.

j_call v_call cdr3_aa
TRBJ1-5 TRBV19 ASSMVRGRQPQH
TRBJ1-2 TRBV29-1 SAYQGDRANGYT
TRBJ1-3 TRBV2 ASRIDRGAGNTIY
TRBJ2-5 TRBV9 ASSVVQRESGKTQY
TRBJ1-5 TRBV19 ASSDREDQPQH
TRBJ1-2 TRBV19 ASTRTGVVYGYT
TRBJ1-4 TRBV6-5 ASSYRGSTNEKLF
TRBJ2-7 TRBV5-1 ASSFTDRVGEQY
TRBJ1-2 TRBV13 ASSSGAGSNYGYT
TRBJ1-6 TRBV10-2 ASSGTGVNSPLH
TRBJ2-5 TRBV11-2 ASSLGRGGVQETQY
TRBJ1-1 TRBV19 ASSIRTGGFEAF
TRBJ2-3 TRBV6-4 ASSDSGASGSTDTQY
TRBJ1-6 TRBV19 ASSQQGDRINSPLH
TRBJ2-3 TRBV10-3 AIRAGRPSLAGESTDTQY
TRBJ2-3 TRBV5-8 ASSQSGADTQY
TRBJ1-5 TRBV2 ASRRDRDNQPQH
TRBJ2-7 TRBV7-7 ASSPNPGTVPLEQY
TRBJ2-1 TRBV29-1 SVEDRGLRSSSYNEQF
TRBJ1-1 TRBV10-3 AISGGDRSDTEAF
TRBJ1-6 TRBV7-9 ASEAIENSPLH
TRBJ2-1 TRBV3-1/TRBV3-2 ASSYRGGQGGDEQF
TRBJ1-5 TRBV19 ASSMAGGINQPQH
TRBJ2-5 TRBV6-5 AGAAGRAGETQY
TRBJ2-7 TRBV5-1 ASSTTSGGMYEQY
TRBJ2-3 TRBV10-3 AISVMGRGSTDTQY
TRBJ1-1 TRBV5-5 ASSLEGDRRNTEAF